This TCR beta chain was recovered during a study of blood T cell repertoires in COVID-19. Germline assignment: CDR1 MNHEY and CDR2 SVGAGI. The CDR3 has 12 amino acids. Trimming took off 11 bases at V and 6 bases at J, with 13 bases between the two ends. Sequencing used immunoSEQ multiplex PCR; TCRdb keeps in-frame clones, though not all of them. The sample lists roughly 23,000 clones, approximately 90% seen once, with around 6.3% in the top ten. The chain combines TRBV6-5 with TRBJ2-2; tentative D call: TRBD1 (5 bases). Sequenced input: peripheral blood. The receptor was isolated from a woman of 80 years or more with active COVID-19. The CDR3 nucleotides are TGTGCCGGTGGACAAGGGCCCGGGGAGCTGTTTTTT. This gives the protein CAGGQGPGELFF.